The next 6 T cell receptor beta chains were all read from a single sample in a study of Graves' ophthalmopathy and Graves' hyperthyroidism. Investigators amplified TCR beta CDR3 regions from RNA transcripts. First-round RT-PCR relied on HTBI primers, and a second-round multiplex PCR came next. TCRdb re-called the multiplex PCR reads through MiXCR, storing one row per CDR3 protein. This table has almost 750,000 distinct CDR3 sequences, roughly 41% appearing once. Sequencing was carried out using peripheral blood. These TCRs come from an adult man with Graves' ophthalmopathy.

The J gene is TRBJ2-5, the V gene TRBV7-9; TRBD1 aligns across 8 bases. Germline values: CDR1 SEHNR, CDR2 FQNEAQ (reference sequence). V dropped 8 bases and J dropped 4; count of bases not matched to a gene: 9. The CDR3 is made up of 14 amino acids. The CDR3 DNA follows: TGTGCCAGCTCACCATCCAGGGGGCGAGAGACCCAGTACTTC. The encoded protein is CASSPSRGRETQYF.

The chain carries TRBV9 and TRBJ1-6; 7 bases agree with TRBD1. V was pared by 3 bases and J by 8 bases, with 8 bases of the junction left unmatched. Germline CDR1 is SGDLS and CDR2 is YYNGEE. This CDR3 region has 15 residues. The CDR3, as DNA: TGTGCCAGCAGCGATCGCCGGGACAGATATTCACCCCTCCACTTT. Its protein product is CASSDRRDRYSPLHF.

This clonotype was recorded many times. The rearrangement uses TRBV10-3 and TRBJ2-7; 8 bases are a match to TRBD2. The CDR3 spans 15 residues. Germline V CDR1 and CDR2: ENHRY, SYGVKD. Trimming cost V 4 bases and J 2 bases; bases outside gene matches: 7. The CDR3 protein is CAISGGRGATYEQYF. The CDR3 nucleotides read TGTGCCATCAGTGGAGGGCGGGGGGCGACCTACGAGCAGTACTTC.

This chain uses TRBV2 with TRBJ2-7; D is perhaps TRBD1 (6 bases). This CDR3 contains 12 residues. V lost 6 bases and J 7 bases, leaving 13 bases between the germline ends. CDR1 is SNHLY, CDR2 FYNNEI, per germline. CDR3 region: CASRTGSREQYF. CDR3 DNA: TGTGCCAGCAGGACAGGTTCGCGAGAGCAGTACTTC.

This clonotype was counted a few times. This chain links TRBV25-1 with TRBJ2-5; TRBD2 agrees at 8 bases. The CDR3 contains 14 residues. The ends lost 5 bases at V and 3 bases at J; junction bases unmatched: 5. The germline V gene has CDR1 MGHDK and CDR2 SYGVNS. This CDR3 reads CASSSLGGEETQYF. The CDR3 DNA sequence: TGTGCCAGCAGTTCCCTCGGGGGGGAAGAGACCCAGTACTTC.

This chain uses TRBV7-9 with TRBJ1-1; a weak D match, TRBD1 (5 bases). Germline lookup yields CDR1 SEHNR and CDR2 FQNEAQ (reference sequence). With 1 base removed from V and 5 bases from J, the gap between germline ends came to 14 bases. This CDR3 region has 15 residues. The CDR3 protein is CASSLGSGVETEAFF. In nucleotides, the CDR3 is TGTGCCAGCAGCTTAGGTTCGGGGGTGGAAACTGAAGCTTTCTTT. The full variable domain, its missing parts supplied by reference TRBV7-9 and TRBJ1-1, is DTGVSQNPRHKITKRGQNVTFRCDPISEHNRLYWYRQTLGQGPEFLTYFQNEAQLEKSRLLSDRFSAERPKGSFSTLEIQRTEQGDSAMYLCASSLGSGVETEAFFGQGTRLTVV.